A selection of T cell receptor beta chains follows, all from one sample in a study of T cells in tumors after PD-1 blockade. The data were produced by immunoSEQ multiplex PCR, yet TCRdb's version contains in-frame clones alone and is incomplete. The data hold tens of thousands of clones, with roughly 70% observed a single time. The material sequenced was PBMCs, taken after anti-PD-1 treatment. The source of these receptors is a human donor with basal cell carcinoma. Both conserved end residues are part of each CDR3. A D gene is named only where the DNA matches it firmly. Clone size is given for some rows only: seen once, a few or many times, or a class if the clone is expanded.

NA TRBJ2-1 TRBV30 NA TGTGCCTGGAGTAATAGTATAGAGCAGTTCTTC CAWSNSIEQFF
few TRBJ2-7 TRBV7-9 TRBD2 TGTGCCAGCAGCTCGAGCGGGGCCAGCTACGAGCAGTACTTC CASSSSGASYEQYF
NA TRBJ2-7 TRBV28 NA TGTGCCACCGGTGACTACGAGCAGTACTTC CATGDYEQYF
NA TRBJ2-3 TRBV7-7 NA TGTGCCAGCAGCTTAAAGGAGGGCCGGGGGCTTCCAGATACGCAGTATTTT CASSLKEGRGLPDTQYF
NA TRBJ1-3 TRBV5-4 TRBD1 TGTGCCAGCAGCCCTAGTCCGGGACAGGGACGAAACACCATATATTTT CASSPSPGQGRNTIYF
NA TRBJ1-5 TRBV2 NA TGTGCCAGCAGTGAAAGGGCGCAGCCCCAGCATTTT CASSERAQPQHF
NA TRBJ1-2 TRBV9 NA TGTGCCAGCAGCTTCTCCCCCGAGCCTAACTATGGCTACACCTTC CASSFSPEPNYGYTF
once TRBJ2-7 TRBV5-1 NA TGCGCCAGCAGCCGACAACAGGACTACGAGCAGTACTTC CASSRQQDYEQYF
few TRBJ1-6 TRBV7-2 NA TGTGCCAGCAGCCCCCGGGACCTAGATTCACCCCTCCACTTT CASSPRDLDSPLHF
NA TRBJ2-3 TRBV7-9 TRBD2 TGTGCCAGCAGCTTGGGCTTAGCGGGGGGGCAAGATACGCAGTATTTT CASSLGLAGGQDTQYF
NA TRBJ2-3 TRBV7-2 TRBD1 TGTGCCAGCAGCTTAGTGGGGGCGGGACAGGTTTCGCAGTATTTT CASSLVGAGQVSQYF
NA TRBJ2-3 TRBV28 TRBD2 TGTGCCAGCAGTGATCCTGCTAGCGGGGGATTCACAGATACGCAGTATTTT CASSDPASGGFTDTQYF
NA TRBJ2-5 TRBV19 TRBD2 TGTGCCAGTAGTATGGGGACTAGCGGGAAAGAGACCCAGTACTTC CASSMGTSGKETQYF
many TRBJ1-1 TRBV6-2/TRBV6-3 NA TGTGCCAGCAGTTACAGGGGGGAGAACACTGAAGCTTTCTTT CASSYRGENTEAFF
NA TRBJ2-1 TRBV5-6 TRBD1 TGTGCCAGCAGCTCCCGGGACAGGGAGTTCTTC CASSSRDREFF
NA TRBJ2-7 TRBV28 TRBD2 TGTGCCAGCAGTTTGGGCGGGGGGTTCTACGAGCAGTACTTC CASSLGGGFYEQYF